This TCR beta chain was sequenced during a study of CD8 T cells in Susac syndrome. Trimming took 10 bases from V and 5 from J; bases not matched to a gene: 17. This CDR3 has 17 amino acids. The germline CDR1 and CDR2 sequences are LNHDA and SQIVND (reference sequence). Blood CD8+ and CD4+ T cells underwent high-throughput TCR beta sequencing. TEMRA cells underwent FACS enrichment and CD8+ and CD4+ T cells underwent negative isolation. Random hexamers served to reverse transcribe roughly 0.45 to 1 ug RNA. With immunoSEQ multiplex PCR, TCR beta CDR3 was amplified across 54 Vbeta and 13 Jbeta. TCRdb re-derived calls from the immunoSEQ multiplex PCR reads in MiXCR, one entry per CDR3 protein. Found here are about 210,000 distinct CDR3 sequences, approximately 95% of them singletons; the top ten hold 0.08% to 0.095%.

This receptor was taken from a human donor with multiple sclerosis. The chain carries TRBV19 and TRBJ2-5, with TRBD2 identical over 12 bases. Sequencing was performed on CD4+ T cells from PBMCs. CDR3: CATRDRLAGDLRETQYF. The CDR3 bases are TGTGCCACCCGAGACCGACTAGCGGGGGATCTCCGGGAGACCCAGTACTTC. The entire variable domain, with the rest obtained from reference TRBV19 and TRBJ2-5, is as follows: DGGITQSPKYLFRKEGQNVTLSCEQNLNHDAMYWYRQDPGQGLRLIYYSQIVNDFQKGDIAEGYSVSREKKESFPLTVTSAQKNPTAFYLCATRDRLAGDLRETQYFGPGTRLLVL.